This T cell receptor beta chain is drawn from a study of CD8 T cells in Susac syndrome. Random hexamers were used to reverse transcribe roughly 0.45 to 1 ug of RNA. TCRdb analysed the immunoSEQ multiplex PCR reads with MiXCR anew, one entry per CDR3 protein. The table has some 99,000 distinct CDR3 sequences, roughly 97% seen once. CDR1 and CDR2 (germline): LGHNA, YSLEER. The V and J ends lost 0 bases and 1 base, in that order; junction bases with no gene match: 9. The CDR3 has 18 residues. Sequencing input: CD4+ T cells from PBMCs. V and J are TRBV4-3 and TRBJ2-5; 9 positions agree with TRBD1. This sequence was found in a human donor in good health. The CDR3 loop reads CASSQDTTGGPLQETQYF. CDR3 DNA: TGCGCCAGCAGCCAAGATACCACAGGGGGCCCTCTCCAAGAGACCCAGTACTTC.